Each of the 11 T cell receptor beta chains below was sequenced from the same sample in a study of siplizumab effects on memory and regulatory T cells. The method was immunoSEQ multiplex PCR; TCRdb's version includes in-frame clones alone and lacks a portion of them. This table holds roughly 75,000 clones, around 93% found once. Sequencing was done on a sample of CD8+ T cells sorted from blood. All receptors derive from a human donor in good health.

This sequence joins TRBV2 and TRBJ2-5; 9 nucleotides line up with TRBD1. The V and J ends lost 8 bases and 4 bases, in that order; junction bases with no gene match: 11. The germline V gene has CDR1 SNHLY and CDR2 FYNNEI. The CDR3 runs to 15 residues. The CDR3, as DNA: TGTGCCAGCGGACAGGGGCTTTTCATGGGAGAGACCCAGTACTTC. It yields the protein CASGQGLFMGETQYF.

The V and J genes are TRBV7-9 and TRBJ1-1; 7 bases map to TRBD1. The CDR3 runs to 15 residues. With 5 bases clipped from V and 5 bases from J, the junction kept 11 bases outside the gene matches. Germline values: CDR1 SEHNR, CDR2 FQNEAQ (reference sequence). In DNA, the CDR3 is TGTGCCAGCAGCCCACAGCAGGGGGTAAGGACTGAAGCTTTCTTT. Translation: CASSPQQGVRTEAFF.

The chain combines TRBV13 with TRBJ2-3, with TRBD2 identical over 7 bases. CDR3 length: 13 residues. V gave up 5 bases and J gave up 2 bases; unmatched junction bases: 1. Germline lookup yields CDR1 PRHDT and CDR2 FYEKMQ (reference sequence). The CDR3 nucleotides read TGTGCCAGCAGCGGGGGGGACACAGATACGCAGTATTTT. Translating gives CASSGGDTDTQYF.

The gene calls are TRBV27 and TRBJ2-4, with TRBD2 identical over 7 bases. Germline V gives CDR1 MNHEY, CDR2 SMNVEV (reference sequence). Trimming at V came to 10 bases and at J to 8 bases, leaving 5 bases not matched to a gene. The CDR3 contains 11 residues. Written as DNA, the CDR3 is TGTGCCATACTGGCGGGGGACATTCAGTACTTC. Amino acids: CAILAGDIQYF.

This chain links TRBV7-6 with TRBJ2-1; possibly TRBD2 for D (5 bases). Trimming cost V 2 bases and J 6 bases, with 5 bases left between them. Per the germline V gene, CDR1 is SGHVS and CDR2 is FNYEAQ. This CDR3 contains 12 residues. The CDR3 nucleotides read TGTGCCAGCAGCTTAAGCGGCAATGAGCAGTTCTTC. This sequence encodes CASSLSGNEQFF.

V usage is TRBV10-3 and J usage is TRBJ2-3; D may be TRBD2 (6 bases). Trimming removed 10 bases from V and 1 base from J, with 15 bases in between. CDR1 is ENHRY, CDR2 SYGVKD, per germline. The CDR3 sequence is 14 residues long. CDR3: CASGTSEGTDTQYF. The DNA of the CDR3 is TGTGCCAGCGGGACCAGCGAGGGCACAGATACGCAGTATTTT.

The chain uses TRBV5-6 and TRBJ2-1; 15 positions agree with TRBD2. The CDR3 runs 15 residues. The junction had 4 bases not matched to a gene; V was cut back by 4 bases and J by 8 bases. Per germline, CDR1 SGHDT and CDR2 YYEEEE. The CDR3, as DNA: TGTGCCAGCAGCCCCGGGACTAGCGGGGGGTATGAGCAGTTCTTC. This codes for CASSPGTSGGYEQFF.

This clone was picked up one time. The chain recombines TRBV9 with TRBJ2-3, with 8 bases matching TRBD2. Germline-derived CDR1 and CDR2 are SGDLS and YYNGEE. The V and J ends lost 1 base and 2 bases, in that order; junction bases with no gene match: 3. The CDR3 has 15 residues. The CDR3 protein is CASSVRGGNTDTQYF. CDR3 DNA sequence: TGTGCCAGCAGCGTACGCGGGGGGAACACAGATACGCAGTATTTT.

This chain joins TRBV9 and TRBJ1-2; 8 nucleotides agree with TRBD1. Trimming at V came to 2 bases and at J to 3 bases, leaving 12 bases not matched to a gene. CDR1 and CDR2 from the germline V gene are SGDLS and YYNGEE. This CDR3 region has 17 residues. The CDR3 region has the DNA TGTGCCAGCAGCGTGGTGTCGGGACAGGCCAGGGACTATGGCTACACCTTC. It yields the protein CASSVVSGQARDYGYTF.

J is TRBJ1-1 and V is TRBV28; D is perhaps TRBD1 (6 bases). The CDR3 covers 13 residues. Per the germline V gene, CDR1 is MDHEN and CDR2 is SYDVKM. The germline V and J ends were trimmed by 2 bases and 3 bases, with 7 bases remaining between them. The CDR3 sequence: CASSLEGDTEAFF. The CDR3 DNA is TGTGCCAGCAGTTTAGAGGGGGACACTGAAGCTTTCTTT. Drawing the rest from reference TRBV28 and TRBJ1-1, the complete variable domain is DVKVTQSSRYLVKRTGEKVFLECVQDMDHENMFWYRQDPGLGLRLIYFSYDVKMKEKGDIPEGYSVSREKKERFSLILESASTNQTSMYLCASSLEGDTEAFFGQGTRLTVV.

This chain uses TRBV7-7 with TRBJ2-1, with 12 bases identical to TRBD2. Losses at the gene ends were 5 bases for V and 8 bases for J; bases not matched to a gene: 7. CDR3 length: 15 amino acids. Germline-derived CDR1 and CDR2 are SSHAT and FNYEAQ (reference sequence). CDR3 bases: TGTGCCAGCAGCACGACTAGCGGGGGTTTGGATGAGCAGTTCTTC. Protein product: CASSTTSGGLDEQFF.